The rows below give T cell receptor beta chains drawn from one sample of a study of shared clonotypes between healthy human individuals. Produced via immunoSEQ multiplex PCR; TCRdb's table is partial and in-frame only. The data hold 750,000 to 1,000,000 clones, with 92% observed a single time. The sample taken for sequencing was naive CD8+ T cells sorted from blood. The receptors shown here come from a man aged 30 to 45 in good health. Each CDR3 is given with its conserved first and last residue. A D gene is named only where the DNA matches it firmly. Only part of the rows carry a size: once, few, many, or a class if the clone is expanded.

abundance	v_gene	j_gene	d_gene	CDR3nt	CDR3aa
.	TRBV28	TRBJ2-7	TRBD2	TGTGCCAGCAGTTTACTAGCGGGAGAGTCCAGTTGGGCCTACGAGCAGTACTTC	CASSLLAGESSWAYEQYF
.	TRBV6-1	TRBJ1-5	.	TGTGCCAGCGTGGGCCAGGGTAATCAGCCCCAGCATTTT	CASVGQGNQPQHF
.	TRBV6-4	TRBJ2-2	TRBD2	TGTGCCAGCAGTGACGAGGCTAGCGGGTTCGTCGGGGAGCTGTTTTTT	CASSDEASGFVGELFF
.	TRBV2	TRBJ2-1	.	TGTGCCAGCAGTGGGAAACGGGAGAGCTCCTACAATGAGCAGTTCTTC	CASSGKRESSYNEQFF
.	TRBV4-2	TRBJ2-1	.	TGTGCCAGCAGCCTTAGCTCCCAGGCTGAGCAGTTCTTC	CASSLSSQAEQFF
.	TRBV29-1	TRBJ2-1	TRBD2	TGCAGCGTTGAGGGACTAGCGGAAGATTATGAGCAGTTCTTC	CSVEGLAEDYEQFF
.	TRBV11-2	TRBJ2-1	.	TGTGCCAGCAGTCCTCCCCTCACCGCGAATGAGCAGTTCTTC	CASSPPLTANEQFF
once	TRBV7-3	TRBJ2-5	TRBD2	TGTGCCAGCAGCTTAACGGGACTAGCCGGGGAGACCCAGTACTTC	CASSLTGLAGETQYF
.	TRBV4-2	TRBJ1-2	.	TGTGCCAGCAGCCAAGATGTTTTGGGGGGAACACTGTATGGCTACACCTTC	CASSQDVLGGTLYGYTF
.	TRBV7-9	TRBJ1-2	.	TGTGCCAGCAGCTTAATGGCAGACCTCGGGGGCTACACCTTC	CASSLMADLGGYTF
.	TRBV9	TRBJ2-1	TRBD1	TGTGCCAGCAGCGTAGGAGGGGGCGTGTACAATGAGCAGTTCTTC	CASSVGGGVYNEQFF
.	TRBV27	TRBJ1-5	TRBD1	TGTGCCAGCAGACCCAAACCGGGACAGAGCCTAACTTATAGCAATCAGCCCCAGCATTTT	CASRPKPGQSLTYSNQPQHF
.	TRBV21-1	TRBJ2-2	.	TGTGCCAGCAGCAAAGTATGGACTAGCGGGAGATTCACCGGGGAGCTGTTTTTT	CASSKVWTSGRFTGELFF
.	TRBV2	TRBJ2-7	.	TGTGCCAGCAGGGGGGCAATCTACGAGCAGTACTTC	CASRGAIYEQYF
.	TRBV27	TRBJ1-5	.	TGTGCCAGCAAATATGCGGGCGGTTCAGGGAATCAGCCCCAGCATTTT	CASKYAGGSGNQPQHF
.	TRBV7-8	TRBJ1-2	TRBD1	TGTGCCAGCAGCCTAGACAGGGAATATGGCTACACCTTC	CASSLDREYGYTF
.	TRBV4-3	TRBJ2-7	TRBD1	TGCGCCAGCAGCCCGGACAGGGCGCTCTCCGAGCAGTACTTC	CASSPDRALSEQYF
.	TRBV29-1	TRBJ2-2	TRBD2	TGCAGCGCGCTAGGGAGGGAGAACACCGGGGAGCTGTTTTTT	CSALGRENTGELFF
.	TRBV7-3	TRBJ2-2	.	TGTGCCAGCAGCTTCTCCCCGTCGCAAGGCACCGGGGAGCTGTTTTTT	CASSFSPSQGTGELFF
once	TRBV28	TRBJ2-2	.	TGTGCCAGCAGTTTAAGGCGGGGTAACACCGGGGAGCTGTTTTTT	CASSLRRGNTGELFF
.	TRBV7-8	TRBJ2-2	.	TGTGCCAGCAGCTTAGATGGTGGGGCGCACACCGGGGAGCTGTTTTTT	CASSLDGGAHTGELFF
.	TRBV7-9	TRBJ2-1	TRBD2	TGTGCCAGCAGCCTCGAGGAGCTAGCGGGAATCTACAATGAGCAGTTCTTC	CASSLEELAGIYNEQFF
.	TRBV29-1	TRBJ2-1	.	TGCAGCGTTGAACCGGAGAGCTCCTACAATGAGCAGTTCTTC	CSVEPESSYNEQFF